The 15 T cell receptor beta chains below come from one sample, sequenced in a study of T-cell reconstitution after alpha-beta-depleted transplantation in children. Researchers prepared the TCRbeta library using unique molecular identifiers, the study reports. TCRdb itself ran the PCR reads through MiXCR, one entry per CDR3 protein. The sample records hundreds of thousands of distinct CDR3 sequences, about 16% being singletons. This material consisted of PBMCs, mostly from graft donor cells, taken 360 days after TCRalphabeta/CD19-depleted stem cell transplant. These receptors were collected from a male patient under 10 years old who had a stem cell transplant for acute lymphoblastic leukemia, so the T cells may come from the graft donor.

This clonotype was observed a handful of times. The gene calls are TRBV20-1 and TRBJ2-1; 9 bases fit TRBD2. This CDR3 is built from 16 residues. Germline V CDR1 and CDR2: DFQATT, SNEGSKA (reference sequence). With V trimmed by 3 bases and J by 9 bases, 15 bases remained unmatched. DNA for the CDR3: TGCAGTGCTAGTTCGTTAGCGGGAGAGGGGGGCAGTGAGCAGTTCTTC. Its protein is CSASSLAGEGGSEQFF.

This clonotype was seen repeatedly, ten times or more. V and J are TRBV4-3 and TRBJ2-5; D assignment may be TRBD1 or TRBD2 (5 bases each). Germline-derived CDR1 and CDR2 are LGHNA and YSLEER. The CDR3 sequence is 13 residues long. Trimming shortened V by 2 bases and J by 5 bases, and 9 bases separated the two germline ends. CDR3 residues: CASSQLGDETQYF. CDR3 nucleotide sequence: TGCGCCAGCAGCCAACTGGGGGACGAGACCCAGTACTTC.

This clonotype was detected only a few times. This chain links TRBV4-3 with TRBJ1-2; possibly TRBD1 for D (6 bases). Trimming took 0 bases from V and 2 from J, leaving 10 bases between them. CDR1 is LGHNA, CDR2 YSLEER, per germline. The CDR3 spans 15 residues. The CDR3 is CASSQETGQNYGYTF. The CDR3 nucleotides are TGCGCCAGCAGCCAAGAGACAGGCCAGAACTATGGCTACACCTTC.

The V call is TRBV11-1, the J call TRBJ1-1; D gene ambiguous. V dropped 8 bases and J dropped 4 bases, with 17 bases sitting between them. In germline, CDR1 is SGHAT, CDR2 FQDESV (reference sequence). This CDR3 spans 14 amino acids. The CDR3 bases are TGTGCCAGCGGCACCCAGAGGACGGGCACTGAAGCTTTCTTT. Translating gives CASGTQRTGTEAFF. Using reference TRBV11-1 and TRBJ1-1 for the parts outside the CDR3, the full variable domain is EAEVAQSPRYKITEKSQAVAFWCDPISGHATLYWYRQILGQGPELLVQFQDESVVDDSQLPKDRFSAERLKGVDSTLKIQPAELGDSAMYLCASGTQRTGTEAFFGQGTRLTVV.

At least ten counts were recorded for this clonotype. This sequence joins TRBV20-1 and TRBJ2-1; 10 nucleotides line up with TRBD2. The CDR3 is made up of 13 amino acids. Germline assignment: CDR1 DFQATT and CDR2 SNEGSKA (reference sequence). Here the CDR3 reads CSTLLAGRNEQFF. The CDR3, as DNA: TGCAGCACGTTACTAGCGGGAAGAAATGAGCAGTTCTTC.

This clonotype occurred a few times. This rearrangement joins TRBV29-1 to TRBJ2-1; D uncertain. The V gene lost 2 bases and the J gene lost 4 bases, with 9 bases spanning the gap. The CDR3 consists of 13 residues. CDR1 is SQVTM and CDR2 is ANQGSEA in the germline V gene. CDR3 sequence reads: CSVELLIYNEQFF. The DNA of the CDR3 is TGCAGCGTTGAACTGCTAATTTACAATGAGCAGTTCTTC.

This clonotype was counted once. The chain recombines TRBV12-3 or TRBV12-4 with TRBJ1-6; 8 positions match TRBD1. After removal of 3 bases from V and 9 bases from J, the junction contained 4 bases not matched to a gene. The CDR3 contains 14 residues. Here the CDR3 reads CASSFQGAGSPLHF. The DNA for the CDR3 is TGTGCCAGCAGTTTTCAGGGGGCGGGTTCACCCCTCCACTTT.

The gene calls are TRBV6-2 or TRBV6-3 and TRBJ2-6; no clear D. This CDR3 comprises 18 residues. CDR1 is MNHEY and CDR2 is SVGEGT in the germline V gene. Trimming cost V 0 bases and J 2 bases, with 14 bases left between them. DNA of the CDR3: TGTGCCAGCAGTTACTCTTATCGAAAGGTCACTGGGGCCAACGTCCTGACTTTC. It specifies CASSYSYRKVTGANVLTF.

The rearrangement joins TRBV6-1 to TRBJ2-3; D may be TRBD2 (6 bases). Germline V gene sequence: CDR1 MNHNS, CDR2 SASEGT. CDR3 length: 15 amino acids. V was pared by 5 bases and J by 8 bases, with 20 bases between. CDR3: CASSPQVWPGGTQYF. As DNA, the CDR3 is TGTGCCAGCAGTCCACAAGTATGGCCCGGGGGTACGCAGTATTTT.

Only a few counts were recorded for this clonotype. CDR3 DNA: TGTGCCAGCAGGCGAACAGGGGAGAATCCCTACGAGCAGTACTTC. This translates into CASRRTGENPYEQYF. The V call is TRBV28, the J call TRBJ2-7, with TRBD1 matching 7 bases. The CDR3 runs 15 residues. V lost 6 bases, J lost 2 bases, and 10 bases stayed unmatched. Germline V gene sequence: CDR1 MDHEN, CDR2 SYDVKM.

The chain links TRBV7-9 to TRBJ2-1, with no clear D. The V and J ends lost 5 bases and 5 bases respectively, with 7 bases between them. Germline CDR1 SEHNR, CDR2 FQNEAQ (reference sequence). This CDR3 has 12 residues. DNA of the CDR3: TGTGCCAGCAGCCGCCTCCACAATGAGCAGTTCTTC. It is translated as CASSRLHNEQFF.

There are a few counts of this clonotype. This sequence joins TRBV7-9 and TRBJ2-7, with 9 positions matching TRBD2. CDR1 is SEHNR and CDR2 is FQNEAQ in the germline V gene (reference sequence). The CDR3 has 16 residues. V dropped 5 bases and J dropped 1; count of bases not matched to a gene: 9. CDR3 region: CASSHPGLAGSYEQYF. Written as DNA, the CDR3 is TGTGCCAGCAGCCACCCGGGGCTAGCGGGATCCTACGAGCAGTACTTC.

This clonotype occurred many times. One end of the junction is discordant with germline, which a read error may explain. This chain uses TRBV5-1 with TRBJ2-3; D not resolved. The CDR3 has 13 amino acids. Germline V gene data show CDR1 as SGHRS and CDR2 as YFSETQ. The CDR3 DNA follows: TGTGCCAGCAGCTCGACGAGCACAGATACGCAGTATTTT. Amino acid sequence: CASSSTSTDTQYF.

The chain combines TRBV15 with TRBJ1-5; perhaps TRBD1 as D (5 bases). The germline gives CDR1 LNHNV, CDR2 YYDKDF (reference sequence). Trimming cost V 0 bases and J 1 base, with 10 bases left between them. The CDR3 contains 16 residues. In DNA form, the CDR3 reads TGTGCCACCAGCAGAGATGGAGGGGCCAGCAATCAGCCCCAGCATTTT. This encodes CATSRDGGASNQPQHF. Full variable domain (rest looked up from reference TRBV15 and TRBJ1-5): DAMVIQNPRYQVTQFGKPVTLSCSQTLNHNVMYWYQQKSSQAPKLLFHYYDKDFNNEADTPDNFQSRRPNTSFCFLDIRSPGLGDTAMYLCATSRDGGASNQPQHFGDGTRLSIL.

Concerning this clonotype itself: The junction does not match germline at one end; this may be a read error. The genes are TRBV30 and TRBJ2-4; possible D gene TRBD1, 5 bases. Germline CDR1 and CDR2: GTSNPN and SVGIG (reference sequence). CDR3 length: 14 residues. CDR3 residues: CAWRPNTSWYHRHF. Here the CDR3 DNA reads TGTGCCTGGAGGCCTAACACCAGCTGGTATCACAGGCACTTC.